The 4 T cell receptor beta chains reported below all come from one sample, sequenced in a study of Tregs in tolerant kidney transplant recipients. Sequenced by immunoSEQ multiplex PCR; TCRdb stores in-frame clones only, minus some. The table lists around 230,000 clones, about four fifths of them singletons. Sequenced sample: CD4+ T cells from blood. Every receptor here comes from a human donor in good health.

This chain links TRBV5-6 with TRBJ1-2; 11 bases fit TRBD1. The germline V gene encodes CDR1 SGHDT and CDR2 YYEEEE. The trim removed 4 bases at V and 8 bases at J, leaving 7 bases unmatched. The CDR3 contains 14 residues. This CDR3 is CASSPGTGGGGYTF. The DNA for the CDR3 is TGTGCCAGCAGCCCCGGGACAGGGGGTGGGGGCTACACCTTC.

The genes are TRBV5-1 and TRBJ2-7; D could derive from TRBD1 or TRBD2 (5 bases each). From germline, CDR1 is SGHRS and CDR2 YFSETQ. The CDR3 consists of 14 residues. The V gene lost 8 bases and the J gene lost 5 bases, with 20 bases spanning the gap. CDR3 sequence (DNA): TGCGCCAGTTCCCTGACCCCAGGGAGTAACGAGCAGTACTTC. This gives the protein CASSLTPGSNEQYF. Combining the CDR3 with reference TRBV5-1 and TRBJ2-7 gives the whole variable domain KAGVTQTPRYLIKTRGQQVTLSCSPISGHRSVSWYQQTPGQGLQFLFEYFSETQRNKGNFPGRFSGRQFSNSRSEMNVSTLELGDSALYLCASSLTPGSNEQYFGPGTRLTVT.

This chain uses TRBV7-2 with TRBJ2-5; no reliable D call. Trimming cost V 1 base and J 4 bases, with 10 bases left between them. The CDR3 is 14 residues long. The germline gives CDR1 SGHTA, CDR2 FQGNSA. The CDR3 spells CASSLGATSETQYF. Written as DNA, the CDR3 is TGTGCCAGCAGCTTAGGGGCGACCTCAGAGACCCAGTACTTC.

As concerns this clone: The sample carries other DNA sequences with the same CDR3. The V gene is TRBV7-3, the J gene TRBJ2-7, with 8 bases fitting TRBD2. V lost 3 bases, J lost 4 bases, and 2 bases stayed unmatched. Germline V lookup: CDR1 SGHTA, CDR2 FQGTGA. The CDR3 spans 13 residues. The CDR3 loop reads CASSLQRGYEQYF. CDR3 in DNA: TGTGCCAGCAGCTTGCAGCGGGGGTACGAGCAGTACTTC.